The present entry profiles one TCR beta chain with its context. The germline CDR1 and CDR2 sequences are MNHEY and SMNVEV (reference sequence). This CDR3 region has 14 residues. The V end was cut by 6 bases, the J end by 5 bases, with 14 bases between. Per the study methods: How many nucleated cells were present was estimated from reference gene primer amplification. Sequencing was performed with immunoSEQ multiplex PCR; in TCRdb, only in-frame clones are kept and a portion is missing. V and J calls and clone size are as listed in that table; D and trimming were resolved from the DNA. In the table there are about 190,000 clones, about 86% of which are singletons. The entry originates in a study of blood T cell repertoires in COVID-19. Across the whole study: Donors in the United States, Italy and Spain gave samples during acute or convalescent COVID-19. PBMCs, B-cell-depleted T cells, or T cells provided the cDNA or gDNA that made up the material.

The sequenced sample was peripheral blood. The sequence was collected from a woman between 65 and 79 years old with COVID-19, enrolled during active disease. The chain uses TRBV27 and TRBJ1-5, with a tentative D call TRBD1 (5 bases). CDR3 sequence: CASRSQGGYQPQHF. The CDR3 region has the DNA TGTGCCAGCAGATCGCAGGGTGGGTATCAGCCCCAGCATTTT.